A single sample is the source of the 18 T cell receptor beta chains below, sequenced in a study of early T cells in non-severe SARS-CoV-2 infection. TCRdb re-derived calls from the 5' RACE reads in MiXCR, one entry per CDR3 protein. Found here are 65,000 to 70,000 distinct CDR3 sequences, 12% of them singletons; the top ten hold 1.5% to 2%. Sequencing input: whole blood. The receptor source for this set is an adult who was a healthcare worker with PCR-confirmed SARS-CoV-2 infection or an uninfected control (not recorded which).

CDR3: CAWSLGQGGSDEQYF. The CDR3 region has the DNA TGTGCCTGGAGTTTGGGACAGGGAGGGAGCGACGAGCAGTACTTC. The V and J genes are TRBV30 and TRBJ2-7, with 9 bases fitting TRBD1. The CDR3 loop spans 15 amino acids. Germline values: CDR1 GTSNPN, CDR2 SVGIG (reference sequence). Germline trimming cut 2 bases from V and 5 bases from J; bases unmatched to any gene: 10.

This clonotype was observed a few times. The chain is built from TRBV30 and TRBJ2-5, with 10 bases matching TRBD1. The CDR3 has 15 residues. V trimming: 1 base; J trimming: 3 bases; junction bases outside the gene matches: 5. Germline V gene data show CDR1 as GTSNPN and CDR2 as SVGIG (reference sequence). Written as DNA, the CDR3 is TGTGCCTGGAGTGGTACCGGGACAGGGGAAGAGACCCAGTACTTC. Protein product: CAWSGTGTGEETQYF.

The rearrangement joins TRBV6-5 to TRBJ1-1; no definite D call. Germline assignment: CDR1 MNHEY and CDR2 SVGAGI. Trimming cost V 2 bases and J 1 base, with 14 bases left between them. The CDR3 is 16 amino acids. Here the CDR3 reads CASSYHGPPENTEAFF. CDR3 coding DNA: TGTGCCAGCAGTTACCATGGACCGCCGGAGAACACTGAAGCTTTCTTT.

Many counts were recorded for this clonotype. CDR3 region: CASSLAGVDETQYF. The CDR3 DNA reads as TGTGCCAGCAGTTTAGCGGGGGTCGACGAGACCCAGTACTTC. The V call is TRBV6-2 or TRBV6-3, the J call TRBJ2-5, with TRBD2 identical over 9 bases. From germline, CDR1 is MNHEY and CDR2 SVGEGT. This CDR3 has 14 residues. Trimming at V came to 4 bases and at J to 5 bases, leaving 5 bases not matched to a gene.

This chain uses TRBV12-3 or TRBV12-4 with TRBJ2-2; tentatively, D is TRBD1 or TRBD2 (6 bases each). This CDR3 region has 17 residues. Trimming removed 2 bases from V and 4 bases from J, with 17 bases in between. CDR3 nucleotide sequence: TGTGCCAGCAGTTTAAGGCGGGACACAACGGGCACCGGGGAGCTGTTTTTT. Translating it yields CASSLRRDTTGTGELFF.

The gene calls are TRBV5-1 and TRBJ2-1; D ambiguous. This CDR3 comprises 12 residues. Germline CDR1 is SGHRS and CDR2 is YFSETQ. V was shortened by 0 bases and J by 10 bases, with 8 bases between the two germline ends. For the CDR3, the DNA is TGCGCCAGCAGCTTGGAGAGGAACGAGCAGTTCTTC. This gives the protein CASSLERNEQFF.

Many counts were recorded for this clonotype. The chain uses TRBV7-2 and TRBJ2-2, with TRBD2 as a possible D gene (5 bases). Trimming cost V 4 bases and J 6 bases, with 9 bases left between them. Germline CDR1 is SGHTA and CDR2 is FQGNSA. This CDR3 spans 13 amino acids. CDR3 in DNA: TGTGCCAGCAGCTCGCGGGCGGCCGGGGAGCTGTTTTTT. This sequence encodes CASSSRAAGELFF.

This clonotype was counted only a few times. The rearrangement links TRBV6-5 to TRBJ2-2, with D perhaps being TRBD1 or TRBD2 (5 bases each). With 7 bases removed from V and 7 bases from J, the gap between germline ends came to 19 bases. This CDR3 contains 15 residues. Germline lookup yields CDR1 MNHEY and CDR2 SVGAGI. The CDR3 is CASTYGLEGSGELFF. In nucleotides, the CDR3 is TGTGCCAGCACCTACGGGTTAGAGGGGAGCGGGGAGCTGTTTTTT.

This clonotype was seen more than once but under ten times. The chain recombines TRBV5-1 with TRBJ2-7, with 9 bases that match TRBD2. The germline V gene encodes CDR1 SGHRS and CDR2 YFSETQ. CDR3 size: 15 residues. V gave up 0 bases and J gave up 6 bases; unmatched junction bases: 7. As DNA, the CDR3 is TGCGCCAGCAGCTTGGTGCGGGGGGGCACCTCCGAGCAGTACTTC. Translating gives CASSLVRGGTSEQYF. The whole variable domain, filled in from reference TRBV5-1 and TRBJ2-7, reads KAGVTQTPRYLIKTRGQQVTLSCSPISGHRSVSWYQQTPGQGLQFLFEYFSETQRNKGNFPGRFSGRQFSNSRSEMNVSTLELGDSALYLCASSLVRGGTSEQYFGPGTRLTVT.

There are many counts of this clonotype. J is TRBJ1-6 and V is TRBV4-3; no firm D call. The germline V gene has CDR1 LGHNA and CDR2 YSLEER. The length of the CDR3 is 14 residues. The V end was cut by 1 base, the J end by 7 bases, with 8 bases between. The CDR3 region has the DNA TGCGCCAGCAGCCAAGGGGCCACGAATTCACCCCTCCACTTT. Its protein is CASSQGATNSPLHF.

This chain connects TRBV6-6 to TRBJ1-5, with 7 bases aligning to TRBD1. J was trimmed by 5 bases and V by 8 bases; bases with no gene match: 6. The CDR3 consists of 13 residues. Germline V lookup: CDR1 MNHNY, CDR2 SVGAGI (reference sequence). The CDR3: CASADREDQPQHF. The CDR3 coding sequence is TGTGCCAGCGCTGACAGGGAGGATCAGCCCCAGCATTTT.

This chain joins TRBV9 and TRBJ2-5; D not resolved. Trimming removed 4 bases at V and 3 bases at J, with 7 bases between. The CDR3 has 12 residues. Germline V CDR1 and CDR2: SGDLS, YYNGEE. The CDR3 region has the DNA TGTGCCAGCAGCCCCCATGAAGAGACCCAGTACTTC. The encoded protein is CASSPHEETQYF. Full variable domain (missing parts from reference TRBV9 and TRBJ2-5): DSGVTQTPKHLITATGQRVTLRCSPRSGDLSVYWYQQSLDQGLQFLIQYYNGEERAKGNILERFSAQQFPDLHSELNLSSLELGDSALYFCASSPHEETQYFGPGTRLLVL.

In nucleotides, the CDR3 is TGTGCCAGCAGTTCACCGGGACTAACCACCGGGGAGCTGTTTTTT. Translation gives CASSSPGLTTGELFF. V and J are TRBV6-5 and TRBJ2-2; TRBD2 aligns across 7 bases. The V gene end was trimmed by 4 bases and the J gene end by 4 bases; junction bases not matched to a gene: 6. This CDR3 is built from 15 residues. Looked up from germline, CDR1 is MNHEY and CDR2 is SVGAGI.

This clonotype was picked up a small number of times. The V call is TRBV7-2, the J call TRBJ1-1, with D possibly being TRBD1 (5 bases). V lost 5 bases and J 5 bases, leaving 18 bases between the germline ends. This CDR3 has 15 amino acids. Germline CDR1 reads SGHTA; CDR2 reads FQGNSA. CDR3 coding DNA: TGTGCCAGCAGCCCCACCGGGGGGAGATGGACTGAAGCTTTCTTT. It is translated as CASSPTGGRWTEAFF. Full variable domain (outside the CDR3, taken from reference TRBV7-2 and TRBJ1-1): GAGVSQSPSNKVTEKGKDVELRCDPISGHTALYWYRQSLGQGLEFLIYFQGNSAPDKSGLPSDRFSAERTGGSVSTLTIQRTQQEDSAVYLCASSPTGGRWTEAFFGQGTRLTVV.

The V call is TRBV29-1, the J call TRBJ2-7; TRBD1 might be the D (6 bases). V was shortened by 7 bases and J by 2 bases, with 12 bases between the two germline ends. CDR1 SQVTM and CDR2 ANQGSEA come from the germline V gene. The CDR3 totals 12 residues. CDR3 coding DNA: TGCAGCGCCCTCACAGGGCCCTACGAGCAGTACTTC. This gives the protein CSALTGPYEQYF.

This clonotype occurred a few times. The V gene is TRBV7-9, the J gene TRBJ1-4, with D unclear. The CDR3 runs 15 residues. Germline V CDR1 and CDR2: SEHNR, FQNEAQ (reference sequence). V was trimmed by 4 bases and J by 0 bases, leaving 9 bases between them. CDR3 in amino acids: CASSSDRTTNEKLFF. Written as DNA, the CDR3 is TGTGCCAGCAGCTCAGACCGAACAACTAATGAAAAACTGTTTTTT.

This clonotype was detected ten times or more. The DNA is omitted, as the CDR3 cannot be located on it reliably, and the CDR3 follows TCRdb's listing. This chain links TRBV14 with TRBJ2-2. Both ends counted, the CDR3 spans 13 residues. Germline CDR1 and CDR2: SGHDN and FVKESK. CDR3 sequence: CASSHFGAGELFF.

V is TRBV20-1 and J is TRBJ2-3; 8 bases align to TRBD2. This CDR3 contains 15 residues. Germline V gene lookup returns CDR1 DFQATT and CDR2 SNEGSKA (reference sequence). The V gene end was trimmed by 5 bases and the J gene end by 5 bases; junction bases not matched to a gene: 12. CDR3 nucleotides: TGCAGTGCTTCGGGGGGGCTAGCCGGGGGAGATACGCAGTATTTT. It is translated as CSASGGLAGGDTQYF.